This T cell receptor beta chain was retrieved from a study of OX40 agonist ivuxolimab in advanced cancers. Study-level information: Patients were treated with ivuxolimab, an agonistic anti-OX40 (CD134) antibody. Hepatocellular carcinoma, melanoma, renal cell or head and neck cancer affected the dose-escalation patients. Study-wide points: The investigators did not determine what antigen specificity the expanded peripheral T cells had. CD8+ T cells (on average) carried more expanded clones than CD4+ T cells.

The CDR3 has 17 amino acids. CDR1 and CDR2 (germline): SEHNR, FQNEAQ (reference sequence). V lost 2 bases, J lost 7 bases, and 21 bases lay in between. This clone was seen a few times. Antigen: not known. Measured with immunoSEQ multiplex PCR; TCRdb has only the in-frame clones, and not every one. The data hold 45,000 to 65,000 clones, with 80% to 90% observed a single time. The source of this sequence is an adult with an advanced solid tumor such as melanoma, head and neck, liver or kidney cancer. The material was CD4+ or CD8+ T cells sorted from blood, obtained in a trial of the OX40 agonist ivuxolimab. The V gene is TRBV7-9, the J gene TRBJ2-1; D might be TRBD1 (5 bases). In DNA, the CDR3 is TGTGCCAGCAGCTTATCTTTAGGGCGACAGACCTTAAATGAGCAGTTCTTC. Its protein product is CASSLSLGRQTLNEQFF. The complete variable domain, with remaining parts taken from reference TRBV7-9 and TRBJ2-1, reads DTGVSQNPRHKITKRGQNVTFRCDPISEHNRLYWYRQTLGQGPEFLTYFQNEAQLEKSRLLSDRFSAERPKGSFSTLEIQRTEQGDSAMYLCASSLSLGRQTLNEQFFGPGTRLTVL.